These 7 T cell receptor beta chains came from one sample sequenced in a study of blood T cell repertoires in COVID-19. Clones were read by immunoSEQ multiplex PCR, and TCRdb kept only the in-frame ones, dropping some. The data show about 230,000 clones, approximately 88% seen once. Specimen: PBMCs or T cells enriched from blood (not recorded which). These receptors came from a young woman who had been exposed to COVID-19.

The genes are TRBV30 and TRBJ2-7, with TRBD2 matching 7 bases. Trimming took 0 bases from V and 7 from J; bases not matched to a gene: 9. The CDR3 consists of 14 residues. Germline loops: CDR1 GTSNPN, CDR2 SVGIG (reference sequence). The CDR3 DNA reads as TGTGCCTGGAGTGTTGGGAGCGGGAATAGGGAGCAGTACTTC. Protein product: CAWSVGSGNREQYF.

This chain links TRBV5-6 with TRBJ1-4, with 7 bases that match TRBD1. The length of the CDR3 is 18 residues. Germline values: CDR1 SGHDT, CDR2 YYEEEE. The V gene end was trimmed by 1 base and the J gene end by 2 bases; junction bases not matched to a gene: 11. CDR3 loop: CASSLLGGFVGTNEKLFF. DNA of the CDR3: TGTGCCAGCAGCTTGTTAGGGGGCTTCGTCGGGACTAATGAAAAACTGTTTTTT. The variable domain in full, with the rest retrieved from reference TRBV5-6 and TRBJ1-4, is DAGVTQSPTHLIKTRGQQVTLRCSPKSGHDTVSWYQQALGQGPQFIFQYYEEEERQRGNFPDRFSGHQFPNYSSELNVNALLLGDSALYLCASSLLGGFVGTNEKLFFGSGTQLSVL.

The V and J genes are TRBV27 and TRBJ1-6; TRBD1 matches at 10 bases. The CDR3 has 16 amino acids. V gave up 4 bases and J gave up 7 bases; unmatched junction bases: 7. The germline gives CDR1 MNHEY, CDR2 SMNVEV (reference sequence). DNA for the CDR3: TGTGCCAGCAGTTACACCGGGACAGGGGTAAATTCACCCCTCCACTTT. Translating it yields CASSYTGTGVNSPLHF.

The table lists this clone with a few counts. This CDR3 reads CASSITPRGRATYNEQFF. The CDR3 coding sequence is TGTGCCAGTAGTATAACCCCCCGCGGGAGGGCCACCTACAATGAGCAGTTCTTC. The V and J genes are TRBV19 and TRBJ2-1, with 9 nucleotides matching TRBD2. The CDR3 loop spans 18 amino acids. The V gene's germline CDR1 is LNHDA and CDR2 SQIVND (reference sequence). V dropped 2 bases and J dropped 2; count of bases not matched to a gene: 10.

V usage is TRBV7-3 and J usage is TRBJ2-3; 13 positions agree with TRBD2. V shed 4 bases, J shed 4 bases, and the junction held 5 bases outside the gene matches. This CDR3 is 16 amino acids long. Germline V gene sequence: CDR1 SGHTA, CDR2 FQGTGA. CDR3 sequence reads: CASSSGLAGAADTQYF. CDR3 in DNA: TGTGCCAGCAGCTCAGGACTAGCGGGAGCGGCAGATACGCAGTATTTT.

This clone was seen only a few times. This chain links TRBV6-5 with TRBJ1-6, with a tentative D call TRBD1 (6 bases). V was cut by 6 bases and J by 10 bases, with 13 bases left in between. CDR1 is MNHEY and CDR2 is SVGAGI in the germline V gene. The CDR3 sequence is 13 residues long. CDR3 residues: CASSGQMWSPLHF. As DNA, the CDR3 is TGTGCCAGCAGCGGACAGATGTGGTCACCCCTCCACTTT.

The chain joins TRBV2 to TRBJ1-1; weak D call: TRBD1 (5 bases). The CDR3 consists of 13 residues. V was cut by 4 bases and J by 3 bases, with 9 bases left in between. CDR1 is SNHLY, CDR2 FYNNEI, per germline. The CDR3 DNA sequence: TGTGCCAGCAGTGTCGGGGGTTACACTGAAGCTTTCTTT. This encodes CASSVGGYTEAFF. The full variable domain, rest sourced from reference TRBV2 and TRBJ1-1, is EPEVTQTPSHQVTQMGQEVILRCVPISNHLYFYWYRQILGQKVEFLVSFYNNEISEKSEIFDDQFSVERPDGSNFTLKIRSTKLEDSAMYFCASSVGGYTEAFFGQGTRLTVV.